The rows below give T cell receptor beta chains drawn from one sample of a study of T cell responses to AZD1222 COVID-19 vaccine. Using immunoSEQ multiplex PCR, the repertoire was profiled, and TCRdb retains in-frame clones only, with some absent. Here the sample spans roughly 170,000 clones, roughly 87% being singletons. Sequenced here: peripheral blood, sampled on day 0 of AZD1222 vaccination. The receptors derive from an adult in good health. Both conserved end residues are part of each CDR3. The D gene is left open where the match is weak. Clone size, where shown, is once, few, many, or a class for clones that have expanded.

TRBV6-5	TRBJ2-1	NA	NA	CASRSRTYNEQFF	TGTGCCAGCAGGAGCCGGACTTACAATGAGCAGTTCTTC
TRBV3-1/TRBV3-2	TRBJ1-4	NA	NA	CASSGGLGAEKLFF	TGTGCCAGCAGCGGAGGGTTGGGCGCTGAAAAACTGTTTTTT
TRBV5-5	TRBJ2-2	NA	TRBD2	CASSLGDYNTGELFF	TGTGCCAGCAGCTTGGGGGACTACAACACCGGGGAGCTGTTTTTT
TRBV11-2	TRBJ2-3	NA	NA	CASSSLTQYF	TGTGCCAGCAGCTCTCTTACGCAGTATTTT
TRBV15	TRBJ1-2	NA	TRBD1	CATSPYRGGGYTF	TGTGCCACCAGCCCATACAGGGGTGGGGGCTACACCTTC
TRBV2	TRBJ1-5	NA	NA	CASSDRGRNQPQHF	TGTGCCAGCAGTGACAGGGGCCGCAATCAGCCCCAGCATTTT
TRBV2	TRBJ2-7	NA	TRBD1	CASSDQGVAEQYF	TGTGCCAGCAGTGACCAGGGGGTAGCCGAGCAGTACTTC
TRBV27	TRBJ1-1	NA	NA	CASSFGDRTEAFF	TGTGCCAGCAGTTTCGGGGATAGGACTGAAGCTTTCTTT
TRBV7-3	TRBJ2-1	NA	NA	CASSYRQVSYNEQFF	TGTGCCAGCAGCTATCGACAGGTTTCCTACAATGAGCAGTTCTTC
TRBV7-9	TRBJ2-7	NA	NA	CASSSHVSGSLLEQYF	TGTGCCAGCAGCTCCCACGTCAGCGGATCCTTGCTGGAGCAGTACTTC
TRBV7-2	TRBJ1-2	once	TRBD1	CASSLEGTGHRYTF	TGTGCCAGCAGCTTAGAGGGGACAGGGCATCGCTACACCTTC
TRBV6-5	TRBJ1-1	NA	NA	CASSRTDLAAFF	TGTGCCAGCAGTCGGACTGATTTGGCGGCTTTCTTT
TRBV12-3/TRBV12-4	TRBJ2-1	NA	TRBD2	CASSQTSTVEQFF	TGTGCCAGCAGTCAGACTAGCACGGTTGAGCAGTTCTTC
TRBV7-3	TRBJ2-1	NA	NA	CASGLSYNEQFF	TGTGCCAGCGGACTCTCCTACAATGAGCAGTTCTTC
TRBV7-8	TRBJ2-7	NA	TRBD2	CASRIGGGTPYEQYF	TGTGCCAGCAGAATCGGGGGGGGGACTCCCTACGAGCAGTACTTC
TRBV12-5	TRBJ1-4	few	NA	CASGLVSGGGRATNEKLFF	TGTGCTAGTGGTTTGGTTTCTGGGGGAGGGAGGGCAACTAATGAAAAACTGTTTTTT
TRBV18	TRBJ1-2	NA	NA	CASSPSSQRDGYTF	TGTGCCAGCTCACCAAGCAGTCAACGGGATGGCTACACCTTC
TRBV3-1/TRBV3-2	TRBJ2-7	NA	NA	CASSLPYEQYF	TGTGCCAGCAGCCTTCCCTACGAGCAGTACTTC
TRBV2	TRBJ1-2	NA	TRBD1	CASSRGQGVLGYGYTF	TGTGCCAGCAGTAGGGGACAGGGAGTCTTGGGCTATGGCTACACCTTC
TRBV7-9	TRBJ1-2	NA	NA	CASSRSPGYGYTF	TGTGCCAGCAGCCGAAGCCCGGGGTATGGCTACACCTTC
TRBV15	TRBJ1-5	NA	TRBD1	CATSRDGTDNQPQHF	TGTGCCACCAGCAGAGACGGGACAGACAATCAGCCCCAGCATTTT
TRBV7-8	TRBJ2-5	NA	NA	CASSPDETQYF	TGTGCCAGCAGCCCGGATGAGACCCAGTACTTC
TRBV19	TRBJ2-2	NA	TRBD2	CASRLAGGTGELFF	TGTGCCAGCAGATTAGCGGGAGGCACCGGGGAGCTGTTTTTT
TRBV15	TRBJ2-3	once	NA	CATSRGGSGTDTQYF	TGTGCCACCAGCCGAGGGGGGAGCGGGACAGATACGCAGTATTTT
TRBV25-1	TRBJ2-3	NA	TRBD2	CASSDGLAGGTDTQYF	TGTGCCAGCAGTGACGGACTAGCGGGAGGAACAGATACGCAGTATTTT
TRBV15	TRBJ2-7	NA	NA	CATEDRYSYEQYF	TGTGCCACCGAGGACAGATACTCCTACGAGCAGTACTTC
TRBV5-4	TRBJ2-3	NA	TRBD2	CASSLGTSGISTDTQYF	TGTGCCAGCAGCTTGGGGACTAGCGGGATAAGCACAGATACGCAGTATTTT
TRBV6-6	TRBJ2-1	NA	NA	CASSNPRGKSYNEQFF	TGTGCCAGCAGTAACCCACGCGGGAAGTCCTACAATGAGCAGTTCTTC
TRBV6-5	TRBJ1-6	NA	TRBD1	CASRGQGDNSPLHF	TGTGCCAGCAGGGGACAGGGAGATAATTCACCCCTCCACTTT
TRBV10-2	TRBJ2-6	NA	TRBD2	CASRGLAGGITGANVLTF	TGCGCCAGCAGAGGACTAGCGGGAGGTATTACTGGGGCCAACGTCCTGACTTTC
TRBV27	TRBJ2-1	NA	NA	CASSTTGKSYNEQFF	TGTGCCAGCAGTACCACAGGTAAATCCTACAATGAGCAGTTCTTC
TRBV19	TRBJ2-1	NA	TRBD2	CASSIMLGAGGGYNEQFF	TGTGCCAGTAGTATAATGTTGGGAGCGGGGGGTGGATACAATGAGCAGTTCTTC
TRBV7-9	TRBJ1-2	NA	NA	CASSSREWPPANYGYTF	TGTGCCAGCAGCTCTAGAGAATGGCCGCCCGCCAACTATGGCTACACCTTC
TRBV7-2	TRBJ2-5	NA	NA	CASTPGETQYF	TGTGCCAGCACCCCCGGAGAGACCCAGTACTTC
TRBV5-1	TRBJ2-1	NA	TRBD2	CASSLVREGVQFF	TGCGCCAGCAGCTTGGTGCGGGAGGGCGTGCAGTTCTTC
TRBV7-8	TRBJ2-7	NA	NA	CASSPGWGRLYEQYF	TGTGCCAGCAGCCCCGGGTGGGGGCGACTCTACGAGCAGTACTTC
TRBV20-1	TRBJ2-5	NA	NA	CSAAPRETQYF	TGCAGTGCAGCCCCCCGCGAGACCCAGTACTTC
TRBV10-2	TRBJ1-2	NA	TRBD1	CASSERDRGRGHSSDGYTF	TGCGCCAGCAGTGAACGGGACAGGGGACGAGGTCATTCCTCGGATGGCTACACCTTC
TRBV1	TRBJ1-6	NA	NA	CTSSHGDSPLHF	TGCACCAGCAGCCACGGGGATTCACCCCTCCACTTT
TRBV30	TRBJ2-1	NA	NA	CAWSVHLIWNEQFF	TGTGCCTGGAGTGTACACCTCATCTGGAATGAGCAGTTCTTC
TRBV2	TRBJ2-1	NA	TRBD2	CASRGLAGAYNEQFF	TGTGCCAGCAGGGGACTAGCGGGAGCATACAATGAGCAGTTCTTC
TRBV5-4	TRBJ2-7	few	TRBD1	CASSLASGGLGEQYF	TGTGCCAGCAGCTTGGCGTCAGGGGGCCTTGGCGAGCAGTACTTC
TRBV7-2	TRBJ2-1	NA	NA	CASSSRVPNEQFF	TGTGCCAGCAGCAGTAGGGTTCCCAATGAGCAGTTCTTC
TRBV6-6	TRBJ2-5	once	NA	CASSYGGDPQYF	TGTGCCAGCAGTTACGGGGGTGACCCCCAGTACTTC
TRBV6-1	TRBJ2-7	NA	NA	CASSMTEYEQYF	TGTGCCAGCAGCATGACGGAATACGAGCAGTACTTC
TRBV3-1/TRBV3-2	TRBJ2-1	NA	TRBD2	CASSQVAGPGGDEQFF	TGTGCCAGCAGCCAAGTAGCGGGACCAGGTGGGGATGAGCAGTTCTTC
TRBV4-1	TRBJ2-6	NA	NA	CASSLAPVVTGANVLTF	TGCGCCAGCAGCCTTGCTCCAGTTGTTACTGGGGCCAACGTCCTGACTTTC
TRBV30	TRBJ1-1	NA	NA	CAWNQYRNTEAFF	TGTGCCTGGAACCAATACCGGAACACTGAAGCTTTCTTT
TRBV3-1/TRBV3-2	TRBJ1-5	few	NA	CASSQASQGGVQPQHF	TGTGCCAGCAGCCAAGCGAGCCAGGGAGGGGTTCAGCCCCAGCATTTT
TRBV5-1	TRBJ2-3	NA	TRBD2	CASSLARTSGMSTDTQYF	TGCGCCAGCAGCTTGGCCCGGACTAGCGGGATGAGCACAGATACGCAGTATTTT
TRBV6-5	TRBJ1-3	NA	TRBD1	CASASDRGGGNTIYF	TGTGCCAGCGCCTCGGACAGGGGGGGTGGAAACACCATATATTTT
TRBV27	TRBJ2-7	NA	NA	CASSLMEGIYEQYF	TGTGCCAGCAGTTTAATGGAGGGGATCTACGAGCAGTACTTC
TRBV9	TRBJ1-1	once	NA	CASSVQGTNTEAFF	TGTGCCAGCAGCGTACAGGGGACGAACACTGAAGCTTTCTTT
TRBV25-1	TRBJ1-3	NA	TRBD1	CASSAQGARGNTIYF	TGTGCCAGCAGTGCCCAGGGGGCGCGTGGAAACACCATATATTTT
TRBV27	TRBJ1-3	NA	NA	CASSLQGSGNTIYF	TGTGCCAGCAGTTTACAGGGTTCTGGAAACACCATATATTTT